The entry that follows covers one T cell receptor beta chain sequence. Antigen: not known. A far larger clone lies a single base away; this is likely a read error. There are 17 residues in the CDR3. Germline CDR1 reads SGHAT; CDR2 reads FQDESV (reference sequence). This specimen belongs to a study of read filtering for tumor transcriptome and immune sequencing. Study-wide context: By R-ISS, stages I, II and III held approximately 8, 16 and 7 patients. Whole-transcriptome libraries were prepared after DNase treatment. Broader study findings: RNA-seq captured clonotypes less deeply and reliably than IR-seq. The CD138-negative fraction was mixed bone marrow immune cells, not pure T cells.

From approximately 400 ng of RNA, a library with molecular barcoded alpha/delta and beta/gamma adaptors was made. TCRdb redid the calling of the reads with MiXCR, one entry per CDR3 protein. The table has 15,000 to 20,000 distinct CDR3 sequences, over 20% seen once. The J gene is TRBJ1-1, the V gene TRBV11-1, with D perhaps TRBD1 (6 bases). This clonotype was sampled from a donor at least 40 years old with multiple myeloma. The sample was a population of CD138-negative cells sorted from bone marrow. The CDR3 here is CASSNPGTLPMNTEALF. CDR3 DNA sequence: TGTGCCAGCAGCAACCCCGGGACACTCCCGATGAACACTGAAGCTCTCTTT. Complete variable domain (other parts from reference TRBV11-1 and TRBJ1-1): EAEVAQSPRYKITEKSQAVAFWCDPISGHATLYWYRQILGQGPELLVQFQDESVVDDSQLPKDRFSAERLKGVDSTLKIQPAELGDSAMYLCASSNPGTLPMNTEALFGQGTRLTVV.